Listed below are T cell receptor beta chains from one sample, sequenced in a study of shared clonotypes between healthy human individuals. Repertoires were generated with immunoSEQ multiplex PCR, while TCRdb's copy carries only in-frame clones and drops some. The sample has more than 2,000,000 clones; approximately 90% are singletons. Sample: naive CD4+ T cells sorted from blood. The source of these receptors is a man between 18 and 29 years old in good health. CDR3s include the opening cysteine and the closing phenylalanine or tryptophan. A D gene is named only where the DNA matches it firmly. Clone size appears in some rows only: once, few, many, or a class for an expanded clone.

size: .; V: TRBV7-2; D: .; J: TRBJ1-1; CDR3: CASSLGVAVNTEAFF; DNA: TGTGCCAGCAGCTTAGGAGTGGCAGTAAACACTGAAGCTTTCTTT
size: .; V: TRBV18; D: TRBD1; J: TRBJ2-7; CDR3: CASSPPRQGNNEQYF; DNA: TGTGCCAGCTCACCACCGAGACAGGGTAACAACGAGCAGTACTTC
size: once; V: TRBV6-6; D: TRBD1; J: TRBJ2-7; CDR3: CASRGQGAIYEQYF; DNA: TGTGCCAGCAGGGGACAGGGGGCGATCTACGAGCAGTACTTC
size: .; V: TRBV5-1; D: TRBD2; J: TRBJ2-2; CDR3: CASSPLSGGGELFF; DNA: TGCGCCAGCAGCCCCTTGTCGGGGGGCGGGGAGCTGTTTTTT
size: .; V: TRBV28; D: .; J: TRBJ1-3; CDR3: CASSLGRITSRSGNTIYF; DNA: TGTGCCAGCAGTTTAGGCCGCATAACCAGCCGCTCTGGAAACACCATATATTTT
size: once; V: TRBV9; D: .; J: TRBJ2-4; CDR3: CASSPSGGVAKNIQYF; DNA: TGTGCCAGCAGCCCCTCTGGAGGGGTAGCCAAAAACATTCAGTACTTC
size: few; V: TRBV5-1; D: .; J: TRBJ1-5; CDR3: CASRATGDSNQPQHF; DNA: TGCGCCAGCAGGGCGACAGGAGATAGCAATCAGCCCCAGCATTTT
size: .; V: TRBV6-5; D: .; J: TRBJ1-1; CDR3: CASSRRRGTEAFF; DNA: TGTGCCAGCAGTCGCCGGAGGGGAACTGAAGCTTTCTTT
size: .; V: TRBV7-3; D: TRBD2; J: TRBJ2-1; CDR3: CASSLPASGGVYEQFF; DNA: TGTGCCAGCAGCTTACCCGCTAGCGGGGGTGTCTATGAGCAGTTCTTC
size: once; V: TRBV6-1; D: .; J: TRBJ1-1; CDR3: CASSPLMVSTEAFF; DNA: TGTGCCAGCAGTCCCCTCATGGTCAGCACTGAAGCTTTCTTT
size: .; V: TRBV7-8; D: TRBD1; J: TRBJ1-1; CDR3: CASSLRGDREAAFF; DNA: TGTGCCAGCAGCTTAAGAGGGGACAGGGAGGCGGCTTTCTTT
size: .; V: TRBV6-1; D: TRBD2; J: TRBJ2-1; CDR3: CASSETSGPYNEQFF; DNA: TGTGCCAGCAGTGAAACTAGCGGACCTTACAATGAGCAGTTCTTC
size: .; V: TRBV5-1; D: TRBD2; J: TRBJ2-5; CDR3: CASSLVPSGRVETQYF; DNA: TGCGCCAGCAGCTTGGTCCCTAGCGGGAGGGTAGAGACCCAGTACTTC
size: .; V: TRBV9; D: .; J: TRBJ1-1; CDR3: CASSVVHGVEAFF; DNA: TGTGCCAGCAGCGTAGTTCACGGCGTTGAAGCTTTCTTT
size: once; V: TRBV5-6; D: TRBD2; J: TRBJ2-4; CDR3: CASSIGRAAEYF; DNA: TGTGCCAGCAGCATAGGGAGGGCGGCCGAGTACTTC
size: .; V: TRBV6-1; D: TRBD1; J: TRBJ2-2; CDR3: CASMGQENTGELFF; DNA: TGTGCCAGCATGGGACAGGAGAACACCGGGGAGCTGTTTTTT
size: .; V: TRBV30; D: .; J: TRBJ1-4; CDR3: CAWSQSGEKLFF; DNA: TGTGCCTGGAGTCAATCGGGTGAAAAACTGTTTTTT
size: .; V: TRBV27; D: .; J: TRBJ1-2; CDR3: CASGGRTQAHLGYTF; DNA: TGTGCCAGTGGTGGGCGGACGCAGGCTCACCTAGGCTACACCTTC
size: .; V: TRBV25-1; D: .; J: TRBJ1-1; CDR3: CASSAAGGGAFF; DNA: TGTGCCAGCAGTGCGGCCGGCGGGGGGGCTTTCTTT
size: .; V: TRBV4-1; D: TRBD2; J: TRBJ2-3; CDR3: CASSHALAGGVGTDTQYF; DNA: TGCGCCAGCAGCCACGCTCTAGCGGGGGGCGTAGGCACAGATACGCAGTATTTT
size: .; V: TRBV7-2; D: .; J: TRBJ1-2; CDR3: CASSLRTAPYGYTF; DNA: TGTGCCAGCAGCTTACGTACAGCTCCTTATGGCTACACCTTC
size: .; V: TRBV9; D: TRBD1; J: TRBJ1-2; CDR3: CASSAETGLNYGYTF; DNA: TGTGCCAGCAGCGCGGAGACAGGGCTTAACTATGGCTACACCTTC
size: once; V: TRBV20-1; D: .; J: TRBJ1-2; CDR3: CSAQNYGYTF; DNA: TGCAGTGCCCAGAACTATGGCTACACCTTC
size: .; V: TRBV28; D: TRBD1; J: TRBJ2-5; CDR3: CASSFGQGKQYF; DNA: TGTGCCAGCAGTTTCGGACAGGGTAAGCAGTACTTC
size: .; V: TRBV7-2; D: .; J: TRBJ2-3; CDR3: CASGKLPSVTVGSDTQYF; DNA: TGTGCCAGCGGGAAGCTCCCTAGCGTCACGGTGGGATCAGATACGCAGTATTTT
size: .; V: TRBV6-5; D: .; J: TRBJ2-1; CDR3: CASSRGSSYNEQFF; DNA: TGTGCCAGCAGCCGAGGGAGCTCCTACAATGAGCAGTTCTTC
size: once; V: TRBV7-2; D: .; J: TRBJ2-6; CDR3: CASSLGTGANVLTF; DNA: TGTGCCAGCAGCTTAGGCACTGGGGCCAACGTCCTGACTTTC
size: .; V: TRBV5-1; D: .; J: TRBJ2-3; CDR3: CASSLVGGPGDTQYF; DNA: TGCGCCAGCAGCTTGGTCGGGGGGCCGGGAGATACGCAGTATTTT
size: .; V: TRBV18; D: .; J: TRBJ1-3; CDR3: CASSPQKSSGNTIYF; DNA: TGTGCCAGCTCACCACAGAAGAGCTCTGGAAACACCATATATTTT
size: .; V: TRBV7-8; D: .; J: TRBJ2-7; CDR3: CASSTEGYEQYF; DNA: TGTGCCAGCAGCACCGAGGGGTACGAGCAGTACTTC
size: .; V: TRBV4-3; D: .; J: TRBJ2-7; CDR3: CASSQDQGSQGRNEQYF; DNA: TGCGCCAGCAGCCAAGATCAAGGTAGTCAGGGAAGGAACGAGCAGTACTTC
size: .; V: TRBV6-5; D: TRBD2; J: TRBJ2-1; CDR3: CASSYGREMVEQFF; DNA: TGTGCCAGCAGTTACGGGCGGGAGATGGTTGAGCAGTTCTTC
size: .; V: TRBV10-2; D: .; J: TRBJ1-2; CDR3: CASSLSSDLENYGYTF; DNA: TGCGCCAGCAGCCTGTCCTCGGACCTTGAAAACTATGGCTACACCTTC
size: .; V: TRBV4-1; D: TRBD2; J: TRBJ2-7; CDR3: CASSQIAGGPYEQYF; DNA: TGCGCCAGCAGCCAGATAGCGGGAGGTCCCTACGAGCAGTACTTC
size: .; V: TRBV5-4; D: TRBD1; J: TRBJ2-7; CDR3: CASSSAGTGIYEQYF; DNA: TGTGCCAGCAGCTCGGCCGGGACAGGGATTTATGAGCAGTACTTC
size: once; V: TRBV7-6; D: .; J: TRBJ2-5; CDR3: CASSLVPDGLETQYF; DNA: TGTGCCAGCAGCTTAGTTCCGGACGGGTTGGAGACCCAGTACTTC
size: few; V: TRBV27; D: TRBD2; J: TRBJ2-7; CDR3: CASSLAGDSSYEQYF; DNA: TGTGCCAGCAGTTTAGCGGGAGATAGTTCCTACGAGCAGTACTTC
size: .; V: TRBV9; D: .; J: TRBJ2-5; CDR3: CASSPGSLETQYF; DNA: TGTGCCAGCAGCCCCGGGAGTCTAGAGACCCAGTACTTC
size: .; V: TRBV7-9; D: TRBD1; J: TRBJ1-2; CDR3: CASSFAGQGAYGYTF; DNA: TGTGCCAGCAGCTTCGCAGGACAGGGTGCCTATGGCTACACCTTC
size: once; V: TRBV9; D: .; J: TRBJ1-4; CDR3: CASSPVRTPGANEKLFF; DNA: TGTGCCAGCAGCCCCGTGCGGACCCCCGGGGCTAATGAAAAACTGTTTTTT
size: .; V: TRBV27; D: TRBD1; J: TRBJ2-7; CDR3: CASSSAGTGGYEQYF; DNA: TGTGCCAGCAGTTCAGCCGGGACAGGGGGCTACGAGCAGTACTTC
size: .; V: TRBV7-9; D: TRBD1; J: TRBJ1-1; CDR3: CASSPGTGYTEAFF; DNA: TGTGCCAGCAGCCCTGGGACAGGGTACACTGAAGCTTTCTTT
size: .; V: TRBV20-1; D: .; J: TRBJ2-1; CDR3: CSGKRVNEQFF; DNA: TGCAGTGGAAAGAGGGTCAATGAGCAGTTCTTC
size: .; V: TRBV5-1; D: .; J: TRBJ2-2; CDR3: CASSPVLGTGELFF; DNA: TGCGCCAGCAGCCCAGTGCTGGGGACCGGGGAGCTGTTTTTT
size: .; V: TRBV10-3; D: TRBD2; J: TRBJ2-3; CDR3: CAISESEASGYTQYF; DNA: TGTGCCATCAGTGAGTCGGAGGCTAGCGGTTATACGCAGTATTTT
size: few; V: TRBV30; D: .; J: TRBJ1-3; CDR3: CAWSSISGNTIYF; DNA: TGTGCCTGGAGTAGTATCTCTGGAAACACCATATATTTT
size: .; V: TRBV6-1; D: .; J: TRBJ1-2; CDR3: CASSDRALDGYTF; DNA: TGTGCCAGCAGTGATAGGGCTCTCGATGGCTACACCTTC
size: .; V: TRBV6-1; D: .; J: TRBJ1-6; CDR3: CASSEAFLTNSPLHF; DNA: TGTGCCAGCAGTGAAGCGTTCCTGACAAATTCACCCCTCCACTTT
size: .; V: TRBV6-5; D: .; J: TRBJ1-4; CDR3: CASSPTTTNEKLFF; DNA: TGTGCCAGCAGCCCCACGACGACTAATGAAAAACTGTTTTTT
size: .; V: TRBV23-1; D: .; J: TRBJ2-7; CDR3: CASGTYEQYF; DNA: TGCGCCAGCGGCACCTACGAGCAGTACTTC
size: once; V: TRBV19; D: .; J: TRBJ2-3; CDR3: CASSTVPGDTQYF; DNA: TGTGCCAGTAGTACCGTTCCGGGCGATACGCAGTATTTT